This T cell receptor (beta chain) was obtained from a study of monozygotic twins with inflammatory bowel disease. The study's findings and limits: Support for a single strong signal or clonotype associated with IBD was absent.

TCRdb processed the 5' RACE reads again and assigns one entry to each CDR3 protein, with no DNA. The sample totals about 450,000 distinct CDR3 sequences. The CDR3 contains 15 residues. Germline CDR1 and CDR2: SGDLS and YYNGEE. To note about this clonotype: The antigen is not known.

Sample: blood. The sequence was collected from a human donor with ulcerative colitis or Crohn's disease, or a healthy co-twin of an affected twin (not recorded which). The chain carries TRBV9 and TRBJ2-5; TCRdb selects TRBD1, and the lack of DNA leaves this call unchecked. The CDR3 loop reads CASSKLGQTQETQYF.